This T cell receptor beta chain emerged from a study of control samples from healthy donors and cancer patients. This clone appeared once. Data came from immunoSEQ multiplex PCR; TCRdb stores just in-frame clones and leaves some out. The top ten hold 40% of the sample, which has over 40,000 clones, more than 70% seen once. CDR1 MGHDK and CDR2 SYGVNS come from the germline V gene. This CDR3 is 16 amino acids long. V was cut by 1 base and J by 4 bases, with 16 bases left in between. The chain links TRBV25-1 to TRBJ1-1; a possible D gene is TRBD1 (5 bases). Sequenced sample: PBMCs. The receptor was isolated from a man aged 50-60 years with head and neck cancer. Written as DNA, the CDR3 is TGTGCCAGCAGTGAATGGTCAACGGGGGGAACCACTGAAGCTTTCTTT. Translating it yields CASSEWSTGGTTEAFF. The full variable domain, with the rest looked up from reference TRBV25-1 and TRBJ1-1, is EADIYQTPRYLVIGTGKKITLECSQTMGHDKMYWYQQDPGMELHLIHYSYGVNSTEKGDLSSESTVSRIRTEHFPLTLESARPSHTSQYLCASSEWSTGGTTEAFFGQGTRLTVV.